The entry below gives a single T cell receptor (beta chain) sequence along with its context. The sample originates from a study of control samples from healthy donors and cancer patients. Looked up from germline, CDR1 is MNHNS and CDR2 is SASEGT. V was shortened by 2 bases and J by 0 bases, with 10 bases between the two germline ends. This CDR3 contains 15 residues. The method was immunoSEQ multiplex PCR; TCRdb's version includes in-frame clones alone and lacks a portion of them. The table has 110,000 or so clones, about 83% seen once. The sequencing input was blood. This chain uses TRBV6-1 with TRBJ1-1; no clear D. The source is a man aged 25-45 years in good health. CDR3 loop: CASSEQTDMNTEAFF. CDR3 nucleotide sequence: TGTGCCAGCAGTGAACAAACAGACATGAACACTGAAGCTTTCTTT.